The 9 T cell receptor beta chains below were found in one sample sequenced in a study of T-cell memory formation after mild COVID-19. TCRdb fed the 5' RACE reads into MiXCR, producing one record per CDR3 protein. The sample contains roughly 450,000 distinct CDR3 sequences, about 18% of which appear only once. Sequenced: PBMCs or a T cell subset sorted from them (not recorded which). These receptors were collected from an adult woman who had mild COVID-19 (a few samples of this study predate the infection). Cell type and time point are not known.

This clonotype was detected only a few times. V is TRBV3-1 and J is TRBJ2-7; D is ambiguous. The V and J ends lost 1 base and 1 base respectively, with 8 bases between them. Per germline, CDR1 LGHDT and CDR2 YNNKEL (reference sequence). This CDR3 has 14 amino acids. The CDR3 region has the DNA TGTGCCAGCAGCCAAGTCCGCTCATCCTACGAGCAGTACTTC. This codes for CASSQVRSSYEQYF.

This clonotype was recorded at least ten times. The chain couples TRBV5-1 to TRBJ2-3; TRBD1 agrees at 7 bases. V gave up 5 bases and J gave up 0 bases; unmatched junction bases: 6. Germline CDR1 reads SGHRS; CDR2 reads YFSETQ. The CDR3 extends over 15 amino acids. In DNA, the CDR3 is TGCGCCAGCAGATCTCGGGACAGCAGCACAGATACGCAGTATTTT. This translates into CASRSRDSSTDTQYF.

The CDR3 sequence: CASSGGTRETQYF. DNA of the CDR3: TGTGCCAGCAGTGGAGGGACACGAGAGACCCAGTACTTC. V gene TRBV6-6 combines with J gene TRBJ2-5, with D perhaps given as TRBD1 or TRBD2 (6 bases each). The CDR3 is 13 residues long. Trimming shortened V by 5 bases and J by 4 bases, and 11 bases separated the two germline ends. Germline V CDR1 and CDR2: MNHNY, SVGAGI (reference sequence).

This clonotype was observed a few times. The chain employs TRBV6-6 and TRBJ1-4; D is perhaps TRBD1 (6 bases). Germline V gene data show CDR1 as MNHNY and CDR2 as SVGAGI (reference sequence). The CDR3 contains 12 residues. Deletions cut 5 bases from V and 16 bases from J, with 17 bases between. CDR3 DNA sequence: TGTGCCAGCAGTCCTACAGGGTCCGAGGAGTTTTTT. Translation: CASSPTGSEEFF.

In its sample, this clonotype was seen many times. The chain joins TRBV20-1 to TRBJ2-1; no definite D call. This CDR3 region has 13 residues. Germline V gene sequence: CDR1 DFQATT, CDR2 SNEGSKA (reference sequence). V dropped 8 bases and J dropped 0 bases, with 11 bases sitting between them. The CDR3, as DNA: TGCAGTCTAACCAGGAGCTCCTACAATGAGCAGTTCTTC. This gives the protein CSLTRSSYNEQFF.

This clonotype was seen many times. The chain is built from TRBV5-6 and TRBJ2-3; D uncertain. V lost 5 bases to trimming and J lost 2 bases, with 18 bases between them. Looked up from germline, CDR1 is SGHDT and CDR2 is YYEEEE. CDR3 length: 16 residues. The CDR3 DNA follows: TGTGCCAGCAGTCGGTCTAGGGCTAAGCTCACAGATACGCAGTATTTT. It encodes CASSRSRAKLTDTQYF.

The CDR3 nucleotides are TGCGCCAGCAGCTTGCAGGGGTTGGGAGAGACCCAGTACTTC. Protein product: CASSLQGLGETQYF. This chain uses TRBV5-1 with TRBJ2-5; maybe TRBD1 (6 bases). The CDR3 totals 14 residues. Germline CDR1 is SGHRS and CDR2 is YFSETQ. V shed 1 base and J shed 4 bases, with 11 bases lying between them.

At least ten counts were recorded for this clonotype. The rearrangement uses TRBV5-1 and TRBJ1-3; D remains unclear. Germline values: CDR1 SGHRS, CDR2 YFSETQ. The CDR3 has 17 amino acids. Trimming shortened V by 0 bases and J by 0 bases, and 13 bases separated the two germline ends. CDR3 nucleotides: TGCGCCAGCAGCTTGGCCCCATCAGCTAGCTCTGGAAACACCATATATTTT. Translating it yields CASSLAPSASSGNTIYF. Full variable domain (outside the CDR3, taken from reference TRBV5-1 and TRBJ1-3): KAGVTQTPRYLIKTRGQQVTLSCSPISGHRSVSWYQQTPGQGLQFLFEYFSETQRNKGNFPGRFSGRQFSNSRSEMNVSTLELGDSALYLCASSLAPSASSGNTIYFGEGSWLTVV.

This clonotype showed up just a few times. The chain recombines TRBV6-5 with TRBJ2-1; 14 nucleotides align to TRBD2. This CDR3 spans 16 amino acids. The germline V gene encodes CDR1 MNHEY and CDR2 SVGAGI. J gave up 3 bases and V 6 bases, and 4 bases lay outside the gene matches. The CDR3 protein is CASRGTSGSYYNEQFF. CDR3 bases: TGTGCCAGCAGGGGGACTAGCGGGAGTTACTACAATGAGCAGTTCTTC.